A single sample is the source of the 9 T cell receptor beta chains below, sequenced in a study of cytomegalovirus exposure and HLA in healthy donors. 13 Jbeta primers and 60 Vbeta primers were used for the PCR. Here immunoSEQ multiplex PCR was the method, and the copy in TCRdb shows in-frame clones only, minus some. The data contain under 200,000 clones, roughly 74% of them singletons. Input material: PBMCs. The origin of the receptors is a male donor in good health and CMV-seronegative.

The chain has TRBV5-5 and TRBJ2-3, with D maybe TRBD2 (6 bases). The V gene's germline CDR1 is SGHKS and CDR2 YYEKEE (reference sequence). The CDR3 loop spans 15 amino acids. V was trimmed by 3 bases and J by 5 bases, leaving 16 bases between them. CDR3 bases: TGTGCCAGCAGCTCGCGGGGAGATGGTTTAGATACGCAGTATTTT. Translating gives CASSSRGDGLDTQYF.

This clone showed up just a few times. The gene calls are TRBV9 and TRBJ2-5; D is perhaps TRBD1 (5 bases). The J call may be incorrect, as the DNA end agrees better with TRBJ2-7. Looked up from germline, CDR1 is SGDLS and CDR2 is YYNGEE. The CDR3 is made up of 14 amino acids. The CDR3 spells CASSVGGQAYEQYF. CDR3 DNA: TGTGCCAGCAGCGTTGGCGGACAAGCCTACGAGCAGTACTTC.

J is TRBJ2-5 and V is TRBV4-2; maybe TRBD1 (5 bases). The J call may be wrong; the DNA end is better matched by TRBJ2-7. This CDR3 spans 15 amino acids. The germline V gene encodes CDR1 LGHNA and CDR2 YNFKEQ. The CDR3 DNA follows: TGTGCCAGCAGCCAAGTTTCAGGGTTTACCTACGAGCAGTACTTC. It is translated as CASSQVSGFTYEQYF.

On this clone itself: Other nucleotide sequences in the sample specify the same CDR3. The chain combines TRBV6-5 with TRBJ1-1, with D tentatively TRBD1 (5 bases). CDR1 is MNHEY and CDR2 is SVGAGI in the germline V gene. The V end lost 3 bases, the J end lost 1 base, and 6 bases lay between the germline ends. CDR3 length equals 13 residues. CDR3 bases: TGTGCCAGCAGTTATGGACAGAACACTGAAGCTTTCTTT. It translates to CASSYGQNTEAFF.

The V call is TRBV19, the J call TRBJ1-2; 7 bases agree with TRBD1. The germline gives CDR1 LNHDA, CDR2 SQIVND (reference sequence). Germline trimming cut 7 bases from V and 7 bases from J; bases unmatched to any gene: 6. The CDR3 sequence is 12 residues long. The CDR3 is CASTEGAVGYTF. CDR3 coding DNA: TGTGCCAGTACTGAGGGGGCGGTTGGCTACACCTTC.

The chain employs TRBV7-9 and TRBJ1-1; D is unclear. V dropped 3 bases and J dropped 0 bases, with 8 bases sitting between them. The CDR3 sequence is 14 residues long. CDR1 SEHNR and CDR2 FQNEAQ come from the germline V gene (reference sequence). The CDR3 here is CASSLGGLNTEAFF. CDR3 coding DNA: TGTGCCAGCAGCTTGGGCGGGTTGAACACTGAAGCTTTCTTT.

This rearrangement joins TRBV7-2 to TRBJ1-2, with TRBD1 matching over 7 bases. There are 13 residues in the CDR3. CDR1 and CDR2 from the germline V gene are SGHTA and FQGNSA. J gave up 6 bases and V 5 bases, and 6 bases lay outside the gene matches. In DNA form, the CDR3 reads TGTGCCAGCAGCCCTGACAGGGACCATGGCTACACCTTC. Its protein is CASSPDRDHGYTF. Combining the CDR3 with reference TRBV7-2 and TRBJ1-2 gives the whole variable domain GAGVSQSPSNKVTEKGKDVELRCDPISGHTALYWYRQSLGQGLEFLIYFQGNSAPDKSGLPSDRFSAERTGGSVSTLTIQRTQQEDSAVYLCASSPDRDHGYTFGSGTRLTVV.

V gene TRBV6-5 combines with J gene TRBJ1-3; D unresolved. V lost 0 bases, J lost 0 bases, and 9 bases lay in between. The CDR3 runs 16 residues. Germline assignment: CDR1 MNHEY and CDR2 SVGAGI. This CDR3 is CASSYSQESSGNTIYF. The CDR3 DNA follows: TGTGCCAGCAGTTACTCTCAGGAATCCTCTGGAAACACCATATATTTT.

The rearrangement uses TRBV6-4 and TRBJ2-2; D ambiguous. The CDR3 runs 16 residues. The V gene lost 8 bases and the J gene lost 1 base, with 17 bases spanning the gap. The germline V gene encodes CDR1 MRHNA and CDR2 SNTAGT. The CDR3 DNA is TGTGCCAGCTCTCCATCGGGTAGACTGAACACCGGGGAGCTGTTTTTT. This encodes CASSPSGRLNTGELFF.